This T cell receptor beta chain was recovered during a study of shared clonotypes between healthy human individuals (dated by TCRdb to about 2020). About the investigation overall: The cohort included a few men and two women between 18 and 49 years of age. For each donor, CD4 naive and CD4 memory were each given three plates, CD8 naive was given two plates, and CD8 memory was given one plate. To estimate repertoire size and how much clonotypes are shared between individuals, the study performed deep sequencing of blood TCR repertoires from five healthy adults. Different laboratories and diverse techniques were used to prepare libraries and sequence TCR repertoires, to increase sequencing depth and limit assay-specific biases. Each donor's leukapheresis produced roughly between roughly 0.85 and 10 billion PBMCs. Summary of the overall study and its limitations: Even with the large sequencing depth, rarefaction of the sorted-subset datasets indicated that sequencing was incomplete. Clonotypes shared by all four sorted-subset donors showed higher generation probabilities than non-shared clonotypes. Because the study included only a small number of donors, the genetic and exposure-history diversity represented was limited. Pairwise subsampling led to the expectation that sequencing depth would affect the degree of clonotype sharing among donors. Sampling was restricted to blood, and TCR repertoires in tissue are likely to differ from TCR repertoires in blood. Naive subsets generally had larger estimated clonotype richness than memory subsets. About 5% of naive CD4, around 3.5% of naive CD8, approximately 2% of memory CD4, and around 0.4% of memory CD8 clonotypes were shared across a few donors.

This clone has a single count. This clone's antigen is unknown. The record has no base qualities; no much larger clone is one base away. For the CD8 naive samples, CD45RO-negative cells were positively selected for CCR7, yielding a CD45RA+CCR7+ population from which TemRA cells were excluded. Healthy HIV-negative adults with no recently reported acute infections or vaccinations were included as donors. Only Caucasian adults living in Nashville, Tennessee, USA were represented among the donors. Blood was obtained by leukapheresis, after which PBMCs were separated by Ficoll-Histopaque density gradient centrifugation and cryopreserved in liquid nitrogen vapor phase. Purity and quantity of every magnetically sorted T cell population were checked by analytical flow cytometry. Each sorted fraction had its genomic DNA isolated and then quantified by UV absorbance on a Nanodrop 2000c. Using the deep immunoSEQ assay, TCR CDR3 regions were amplified from genomic DNA by multiplex PCR. Extracted genomic DNA from each cell subset was spread evenly across all wells of several immunoSEQ 96-well plates, with each plate serving as a replicate. Each replicate PCR for sorted subsets received about 220 ng genomic DNA, equal to tens of thousands of T cell genomes. The purified libraries were quantified using a Qubit 3.0 fluorometer, sized with a Bioanalyzer 2100, and then quantified again using the KAPA Library Quantification kit. Each immunoSEQ 96-well plate was sequenced on its own single-read 150-cycle Illumina NextSeq 550 flow cell. The study's processing was this. Because only junctional sequences without quality scores were contained in the immunoSEQ output, filtering matching that applied to full-length reads could not be performed. Sequences were annotated with PyIR, a Python wrapper for IgBLAST v1.9, and V/J genes and CDR3 were assigned using IMGT germline references. Reads were filtered out if the reads had weak V/J assignments (E-value above 1e-6), no CDR3, stop codons, out-of-frame junctions, or ambiguous translated residues. V3J clonotypes were defined as sequences sharing the same inferred V gene, J gene, and CDR3 amino acid sequence. Percentage overlap between repertoires was calculated by dividing the number of shared unique clonotypes by the size of the smaller repertoire. Richness of each repertoire was evaluated using RTK rarefaction, the Chao1 estimator, and Recon v2.1 estimates of unobserved clonotypes. OLGA was used to compute generation probabilities for all TCRbeta clonotypes that the gDNA method yielded from a handful of donors. Imported from immuneACCESS, the table was reduced by TCRdb to in-frame sequences with V and J called. These copies leave out some clones; in studies compared against another copy, an unresolved V gene accounts for under half, and the cause of the remainder is not known. V, J and clone size are those of that table, while D and trimming were read from the DNA. The sample table contains 1.5 million to 2.5 million clones; only one count was recorded for around 96% of them. The leading ten clones occupy roughly 1.2% of the sample.

This clonotype was sampled from a young man in good health. Sequences were obtained from naive CD8+ T cells sorted from blood. The cell subset or site label here, explained by the study, means: CD45RA+CCR7+.

The DNA is as follows: TGCAGCGTTGAAGAGGGGTCGGGGGGGAATCAGCCCCAGCATTTT. The resulting protein is CSVEEGSGGNQPQHF. The chain is encoded by TRBV29-1 joined to TRBJ1-5; TRBD1 is possibly the D segment (5 matching bases). CDR1 and CDR2 were assigned from the germline V gene as SQVTM and ANQGSEA. V is pared back by 0 bases and J by 4 bases, with 13 bases lying between the germline termini. The CDR3 holds 15 amino acids from the cysteine to the phenylalanine. Only the CDR3 DNA stays, 45 bases, in frame from base 1.